The source of this TCR beta chain is a study of patients and donors after allogeneic stem cell transplantation (TCRdb year 2020). Library generation was performed with RT-PCR. TCRdb lists the instrument as NextSeq 550. The raw public data were reprocessed by TCRdb itself: fastp quality trimming at Q25, MiXCR clonotype calling, in-frame beta chains only. One record per CDR3 amino acid sequence lists the most common genes and DNA. Here the sample has about 200,000 distinct CDR3 sequences; more than 35% occur a single time. Less than 40% of the sample belongs to the ten largest clones. Comments on this clonotype: Its antigen has not been determined. Per-base qualities were not stored, and no clone one base away is much larger.

The source of this sequence is a human donor who was either an allogeneic HSCT recipient or a stem cell or donor lymphocyte infusion donor (not recorded which). It is not recorded whose cells these are; they may come from a transplant donor. The sequencing sample was made of blood, either unsorted or a sorted T cell fraction (not recorded which).

The CDR3 in this case is CASSYSASGSVSYEQYF. The DNA is as follows: TGTGCCAGCAGTTACTCTGCTAGCGGGAGCGTCTCCTACGAGCAGTACTTC. The chain couples TRBV6-2 or TRBV6-3 to TRBJ2-7, with 10 middle bases fitting TRBD2. Reading from cysteine to phenylalanine, the CDR3 counts 17 amino acids. Left in the record is the CDR3 DNA by itself, 51 bases read in frame from the first base. The CDR1 and CDR2 encoded by the germline V gene are MNHEY and SVGEGT. Here V drops 0 bases and J drops 0 bases, and the junction holds 5 bases not matched to any gene.